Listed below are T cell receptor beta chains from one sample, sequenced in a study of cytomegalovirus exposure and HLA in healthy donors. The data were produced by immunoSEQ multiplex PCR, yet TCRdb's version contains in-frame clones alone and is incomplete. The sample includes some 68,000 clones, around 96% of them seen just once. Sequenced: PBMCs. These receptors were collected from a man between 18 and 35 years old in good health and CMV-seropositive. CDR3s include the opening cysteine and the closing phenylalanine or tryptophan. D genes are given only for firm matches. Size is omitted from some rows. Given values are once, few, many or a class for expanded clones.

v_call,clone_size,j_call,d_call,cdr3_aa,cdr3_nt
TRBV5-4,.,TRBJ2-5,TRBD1,CASSLATGGVETQYF,TGTGCCAGCAGCTTGGCGACAGGGGGCGTCGAGACCCAGTACTTC
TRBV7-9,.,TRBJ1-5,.,CASSQTRGTQHF,TGTGCCAGCAGCCAAACCCGGGGGACCCAGCATTTT
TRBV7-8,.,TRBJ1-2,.,CASSLGFGQQYGYTF,TGTGCCAGCAGCTTAGGCTTTGGACAACAATATGGCTACACCTTC
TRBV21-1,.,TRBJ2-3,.,CASRPTSGRPTDTQYF,TGTGCCAGCAGACCGACTAGCGGGAGACCCACAGATACGCAGTATTTT
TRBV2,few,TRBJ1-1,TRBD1,CASRDRDPATEAFF,TGTGCCAGCAGGGACAGGGACCCAGCGACTGAAGCTTTCTTT
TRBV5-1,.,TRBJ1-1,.,CASSQQGPNTEAFF,TGCGCCAGCAGCCAACAGGGTCCGAACACTGAAGCTTTCTTT
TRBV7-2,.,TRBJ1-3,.,CASSLDGGLGNTIYF,TGTGCCAGCAGCTTAGACGGGGGGCTGGGAAACACCATATATTTT
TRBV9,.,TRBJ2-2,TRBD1,CASSVRDSQSGELFF,TGTGCCAGCAGCGTACGGGACAGCCAGTCCGGGGAGCTGTTTTTT
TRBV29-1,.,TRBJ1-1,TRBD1,CSARQGIGGTEAFF,TGCAGCGCGAGACAGGGGATAGGGGGCACTGAAGCTTTCTTT
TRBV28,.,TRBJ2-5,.,CASSLQGLQETQYF,TGTGCCAGCAGTTTACAGGGCCTCCAAGAGACCCAGTACTTC
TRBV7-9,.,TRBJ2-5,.,CASSLSMDTDQYF,TGTGCCAGCAGCTTAAGTATGGACACGGACCAGTACTTC
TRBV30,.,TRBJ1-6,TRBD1,CAWSATGKIDNSPLHF,TGTGCCTGGAGTGCGACAGGGAAAATCGACAATTCACCCCTCCACTTT
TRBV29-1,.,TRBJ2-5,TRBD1,CSFLTGAGETQYF,TGCAGCTTTCTGACAGGGGCGGGCGAGACCCAGTACTTC
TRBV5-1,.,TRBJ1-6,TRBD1,CASSLKGTENSPLHF,TGCGCCAGCAGCTTGAAGGGGACAGAGAATTCACCCCTCCACTTT
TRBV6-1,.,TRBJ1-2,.,CASSEAGGRGYTF,TGTGCCAGCAGTGAAGCGGGGGGTCGTGGCTACACCTTC
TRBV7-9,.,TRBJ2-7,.,CASSPTGIYEQYF,TGTGCCAGCAGTCCGACCGGGATCTACGAGCAGTACTTC
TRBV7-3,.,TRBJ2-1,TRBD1,CASSPRGTGRFGEQFF,TGTGCCAGCAGCCCCCGGGGGACAGGGAGGTTCGGTGAGCAGTTCTTC
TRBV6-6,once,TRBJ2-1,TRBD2,CASSQSGGAANDEQFF,TGTGCCAGCTCCCAGAGCGGGGGGGCCGCTAACGATGAGCAGTTCTTC
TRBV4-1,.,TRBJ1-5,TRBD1,CASSQERQGDQPQHF,TGCGCCAGCAGCCAAGAAAGGCAGGGGGACCAGCCCCAGCATTTT
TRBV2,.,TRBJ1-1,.,CASSDRVNTEAFF,TGTGCCAGCAGTGACCGAGTGAACACTGAAGCTTTCTTT
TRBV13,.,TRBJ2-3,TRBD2,CASSPLGRREGPTDTQYF,TGTGCCAGCAGCCCCCTAGGTCGGCGGGAGGGCCCCACAGATACGCAGTATTTT
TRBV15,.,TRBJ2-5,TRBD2,CATSRDRGTSGRGETQYF,TGTGCCACCAGCAGAGATAGAGGGACTAGCGGGAGGGGAGAGACCCAGTACTTC
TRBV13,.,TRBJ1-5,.,CASSLGQKQPQHF,TGTGCCAGCAGCTTAGGCCAGAAACAGCCCCAGCATTTT
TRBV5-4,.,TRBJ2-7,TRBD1,CASSLGTVSSYEQYF,TGTGCCAGCAGCCTAGGGACAGTGAGCTCCTACGAGCAGTACTTC
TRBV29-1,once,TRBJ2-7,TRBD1,CSVEGPGGTAEQYF,TGCAGCGTTGAAGGCCCGGGTGGGACAGCCGAGCAGTACTTC
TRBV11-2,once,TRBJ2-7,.,CASSFRVTEQYF,TGTGCCAGCAGCTTCAGGGTCACTGAGCAGTACTTC
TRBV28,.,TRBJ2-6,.,CASSFAEPGANVLTF,TGTGCCAGCAGTTTTGCTGAGCCTGGGGCCAACGTCCTGACTTTC
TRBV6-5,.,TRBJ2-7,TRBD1,CASSLTGVNEQYF,TGTGCCAGCAGTTTAACAGGGGTTAACGAGCAGTACTTC
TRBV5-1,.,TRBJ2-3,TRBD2,CASSLWLAGGRSDTQYF,TGCGCCAGCAGCTTGTGGCTAGCGGGGGGGAGGTCAGATACGCAGTATTTT
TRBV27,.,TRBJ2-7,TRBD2,CASSGLPFYEQYF,TGTGCCAGCTCGGGACTACCCTTCTACGAGCAGTACTTC
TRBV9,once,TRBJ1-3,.,CASSAFEGNTIYF,TGTGCCAGCAGCGCGTTTGAGGGAAACACCATATATTTT
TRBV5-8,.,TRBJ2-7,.,CASSFGQSYEQYF,TGTGCCAGCAGCTTTGGACAATCCTACGAGCAGTACTTC
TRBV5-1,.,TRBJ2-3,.,CASSSPWLTGSDTQYF,TGCGCCAGCAGCTCCCCGTGGCTTACAGGTTCAGATACGCAGTATTTT
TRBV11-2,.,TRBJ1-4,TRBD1,CASSLGPQGNEKLFF,TGTGCCAGCAGCTTAGGCCCACAGGGGAACGAAAAACTGTTTTTT
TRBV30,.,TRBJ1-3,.,CAWSLRYSGNTIYF,TGTGCCTGGAGTTTGCGATACTCTGGAAACACCATATATTTT
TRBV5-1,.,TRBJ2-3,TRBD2,CASSPGAGGTFGDTQYF,TGCGCCAGCAGCCCCGGGGCGGGAGGAACCTTTGGGGATACGCAGTATTTT
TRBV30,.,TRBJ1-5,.,CAWSEGGGQPQHF,TGTGCCTGGAGTGAGGGGGGGGGTCAGCCCCAGCATTTT
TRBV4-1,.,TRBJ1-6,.,CASSPPGRVRNNSPLHF,TGCGCCAGCAGCCCTCCTGGGCGGGTGCGGAATAATTCACCCCTCCACTTT
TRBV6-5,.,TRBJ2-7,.,CASSRGREESYEQYF,TGTGCCAGCAGTCGGGGTAGGGAGGAATCCTACGAGCAGTACTTC
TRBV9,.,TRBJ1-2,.,CASSVGSGTSNYGYTF,TGTGCCAGCAGCGTAGGGAGCGGGACTTCTAACTATGGCTACACCTTC
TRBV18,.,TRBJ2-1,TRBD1,CASSAGTGGGYEQFF,TGTGCCAGCTCAGCCGGGACAGGGGGGGGTTATGAGCAGTTCTTC
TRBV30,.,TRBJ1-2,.,CAWSVGWAGYTF,TGTGCCTGGAGTGTCGGATGGGCCGGCTACACCTTC
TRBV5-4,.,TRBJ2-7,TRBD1,CASSSHRGSYEQYF,TGTGCCAGCAGCTCCCACAGGGGATCCTACGAGCAGTACTTC
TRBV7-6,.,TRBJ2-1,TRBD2,CASSLANGASGSGEQFF,TGTGCCAGCAGCTTAGCGAATGGGGCTAGCGGGAGTGGTGAGCAGTTCTTC
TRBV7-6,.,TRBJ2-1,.,CASSRTSLVSTYNEQFF,TGTGCCAGCAGCCGGACCTCACTAGTGTCGACCTACAATGAGCAGTTCTTC
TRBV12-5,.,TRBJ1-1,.,CASGLGGLMNTEAFF,TGTGCTAGTGGTTTGGGGGGGCTGATGAACACTGAAGCTTTCTTT
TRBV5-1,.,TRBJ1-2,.,CATWTVNTF,TGCGCCACTTGGACAGTTAACACCTTC
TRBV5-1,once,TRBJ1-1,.,CASSGGAEAFF,TGCGCCAGCAGCGGGGGCGCTGAAGCTTTCTTT
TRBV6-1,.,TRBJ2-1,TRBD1,CASSETTGNVNEQFF,TGTGCCAGCAGTGAGACGACAGGGAACGTGAATGAGCAGTTCTTC
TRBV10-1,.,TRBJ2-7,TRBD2,CASSRLAGVEQYF,TGCGCCAGCAGCCGACTAGCGGGAGTCGAGCAGTACTTC
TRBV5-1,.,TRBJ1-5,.,CASSLGGDGGNQPQHF,TGCGCCAGCAGCTTGGGGGGGGACGGCGGCAATCAGCCCCAGCATTTT
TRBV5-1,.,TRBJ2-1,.,CASKIRDYSYNEQFF,TGCGCCAGCAAGATTCGGGATTACTCCTACAATGAGCAGTTCTTC
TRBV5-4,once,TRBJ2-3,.,CASPGGGSLTDTQYF,TGTGCCAGCCCCGGCGGTGGGTCCCTCACAGATACGCAGTATTTT
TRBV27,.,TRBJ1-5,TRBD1,CASSLDRLGTGHQPQHF,TGTGCCAGCAGTTTAGACCGCCTTGGGACAGGGCATCAGCCCCAGCATTTT
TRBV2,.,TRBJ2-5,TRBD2,CASSGLAGDGETQYF,TGTGCCAGCAGTGGACTAGCGGGAGACGGAGAGACCCAGTACTTC
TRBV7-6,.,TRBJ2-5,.,CASSLGQIETQYF,TGTGCCAGCAGCTTAGGACAAATAGAGACCCAGTACTTC
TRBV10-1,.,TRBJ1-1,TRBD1,CASRDHRGAEAFF,TGCGCCAGCAGAGATCACAGGGGTGCTGAAGCTTTCTTT
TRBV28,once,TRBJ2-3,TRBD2,CASSLTSGSATDTQYF,TGTGCCAGCAGTTTGACTAGCGGGAGTGCGACAGATACGCAGTATTTT